This is a list of T cell receptor beta chains from one sample in a study of blood T cell repertoires in COVID-19. The method was immunoSEQ multiplex PCR; TCRdb's version includes in-frame clones alone and lacks a portion of them. The repertoire holds approximately 200,000 clones, with around 86% as singletons. Sample: peripheral blood. The receptors shown here come from a woman aged 25 to 39 with active or convalescent COVID-19. Both conserved end residues are part of each CDR3.

v_call cdr3_aa
TRBV18 CASLKESTEAFF
TRBV5-1 CASSLGGPPDEKLFF
TRBV27 CASRNTGGRANQPQHF
TRBV7-9 CASSSGVNTEAFF
TRBV13 CASTSGLLNYEQYF
TRBV11-2 CASSEDLAPNQPQHF
TRBV4-2 CASSHDTGQGWQPQHF
TRBV18 CASSPGSGAHNEQFF
TRBV19 CASSTQSPLEPQHF
TRBV10-1 CASSESRNTEAFF
TRBV28 CASRGALGPGNTIYF
TRBV28 CASSPMIAGGHEQYF
TRBV27 CASSSPGQRTEAFF
TRBV7-2 CASRNSVGEHYEQYF
TRBV3-1/TRBV3-2 CASSQSRRGGPGGYTF
TRBV23-1 CASSQGGLAGGIYNEQFF
TRBV7-2 CASSPRGGGAHEQYF
TRBV6-5 CASSHTGSNQPQHF
TRBV7-9 CASSNRAGSYGYTF
TRBV27 CASSLSGSRSPTDTQYF
TRBV4-1 CASSQGPAGTEAFF
TRBV10-1 CASRAQNTGELFF
TRBV12-3/TRBV12-4 CASPNTTNYGYTF
TRBV14 CASSPTAGRHNYGYTF
TRBV28 CASSLLAGGQNIQYF
TRBV10-2 CPTTTTGGFYEQYF
TRBV10-3 CAISRSGTEQYEQYF
TRBV9 CASSVVDQGASGYTF
TRBV5-1 CASSIGQGGYEQYF
TRBV9 CASSMGQGGNTIYF
TRBV27 CASSLKGTPHYEQYF
TRBV28 CASSPWTSGRVGTYEQYF
TRBV28 CASSSVLAGGRHEQFF
TRBV3-1/TRBV3-2 CASSQDLTGTGPYNEQFF
TRBV11-2 CASSLVLAGGETQYF
TRBV3-1/TRBV3-2 CASSFSSGSTETQYF
TRBV14 CASSPSGYNQPQHF
TRBV19 CASSIRQDPNYGYTF
TRBV29-1 CSAGGFGNEKLFF
TRBV4-1 CASSQEGGQGSAQETQYF
TRBV30 CAWSTGVSGNTIYF
TRBV6-1 CASSEGTGTGNTIYF
TRBV5-4 CASRHTASSYNSPLHF
TRBV19 CASSPRQVDNYGYTF
TRBV3-1/TRBV3-2 CASANTELYYGYTF
TRBV3-1/TRBV3-2 CASSQDADRAVVGYTF
TRBV27 CASSAQGLGYTF
TRBV6-6 CASSLIGGRDYEQYF
TRBV27 CASSPFQVQGMNTEAFF
TRBV28 CASSLSGVRAEAFF
TRBV5-6 CASSPVGGNYNEQFF
TRBV19 CASSKGRQGGYQPQHF
TRBV19 CASSINLGQKLEAFF